These 22 T cell receptor beta chains came from one sample sequenced in a study of blood T cell repertoires in COVID-19. TCRdb's copy holds only in-frame clones and misses some; the assay was immunoSEQ multiplex PCR. This table holds 130,000 or so clones, roughly 90% found once. The sample comprised peripheral blood. Receptor source: an older man with active COVID-19.

The V and J genes are TRBV19 and TRBJ1-5; D call uncertain. V lost 6 bases, J lost 9 bases, and 12 bases lay in between. The CDR3 extends over 12 amino acids. Germline CDR1 and CDR2: LNHDA and SQIVND (reference sequence). The CDR3 DNA sequence: TGTGCCAGTAGGAGGTCCCCGGGGCCCCAGCATTTT. It codes for CASRRSPGPQHF. Using reference TRBV19 and TRBJ1-5 for the parts outside the CDR3, the full variable domain is DGGITQSPKYLFRKEGQNVTLSCEQNLNHDAMYWYRQDPGQGLRLIYYSQIVNDFQKGDIAEGYSVSREKKESFPLTVTSAQKNPTAFYLCASRRSPGPQHFGDGTRLSIL.

This chain joins TRBV25-1 and TRBJ2-5; TRBD2 might be the D (5 bases). CDR3 length equals 14 residues. V was cut by 5 bases and J by 2 bases, with 12 bases left in between. Germline V gene data show CDR1 as MGHDK and CDR2 as SYGVNS. The CDR3 sequence: CASSPPREQETQYF. The DNA for the CDR3 is TGTGCCAGCAGTCCCCCCCGGGAACAAGAGACCCAGTACTTC.

The V gene is TRBV2, the J gene TRBJ1-1; maybe TRBD1 (5 bases). Germline V gives CDR1 SNHLY, CDR2 FYNNEI. The ends were cut back, 5 bases at V and 6 bases at J, with 10 bases in the middle. The CDR3 runs to 12 residues. DNA for the CDR3: TGTGCCAGCAGTCCTCAGGGATCTGAAGCTTTCTTT. Protein sequence: CASSPQGSEAFF. The whole variable domain, remainder taken from reference TRBV2 and TRBJ1-1, is EPEVTQTPSHQVTQMGQEVILRCVPISNHLYFYWYRQILGQKVEFLVSFYNNEISEKSEIFDDQFSVERPDGSNFTLKIRSTKLEDSAMYFCASSPQGSEAFFGQGTRLTVV.

This chain links TRBV19 with TRBJ2-3; no clear D. The germline gives CDR1 LNHDA, CDR2 SQIVND (reference sequence). The CDR3 has 12 residues. V shed 5 bases and J shed 1 base, with 4 bases lying between them. CDR3 bases: TGTGCCAGTAGTCCTGGCACAGATACGCAGTATTTT. Translation gives CASSPGTDTQYF.

V gene TRBV9 combines with J gene TRBJ1-2; D is possibly TRBD1 (5 bases). The CDR3 runs 15 residues. The germline V and J ends were trimmed by 4 bases and 1 base, with 14 bases remaining between them. Germline V CDR1 and CDR2: SGDLS, YYNGEE. The CDR3 region is CASSFRDSFNYGYTF. The CDR3 region has the DNA TGTGCCAGCAGCTTTCGGGACTCCTTTAACTATGGCTACACCTTC.

This clone appeared a single time. The chain recombines TRBV21-1 with TRBJ1-4; the table gives TRBD1 as D, unverified against the DNA. TRBV21-1 is shown as a pseudogene. CDR3 length equals 16 residues. CDR3 amino acids: CASSTWRTAANEKLFF. DNA of the CDR3: TGTGCCAGCAGCACATGGAGGACAGCGGCTAATGAAAAACTGTTTTTT.

This clone was counted once. CDR3 DNA: TGTGCCAGCAGCTCAGACGGGGGGGGCGAGCAGTACTTC. Translated, it gives CASSSDGGGEQYF. The rearrangement links TRBV11-3 to TRBJ2-7; TRBD2 agrees at 8 bases. J was trimmed by 6 bases and V by 4 bases; bases with no gene match: 5. The CDR3 sequence is 13 residues long. The germline V gene has CDR1 SGHNT and CDR2 YENEEA. The entire variable domain, with the rest obtained from reference TRBV11-3 and TRBJ2-7, is as follows: EAGVVQSPRYKIIEKKQPVAFWCNPISGHNTLYWYLQNLGQGPELLIRYENEEAVDDSQLPKDRFSAERLKGVDSTLKIQPAELGDSAVYLCASSSDGGGEQYFGPGTRLTVT.

This chain connects TRBV28 to TRBJ1-1; weak D call: TRBD1 (6 bases). The CDR3 contains 15 residues. Germline V gene lookup returns CDR1 MDHEN and CDR2 SYDVKM. Trimming left V 6 bases short and J 2 bases short, with 16 bases between. CDR3 in amino acids: CASSQGGTPNTEAFF. DNA for the CDR3: TGTGCCAGCAGCCAGGGAGGGACACCAAACACTGAAGCTTTCTTT.

The genes are TRBV6-5 and TRBJ2-7, with 7 bases matching TRBD2. Germline V gene sequence: CDR1 MNHEY, CDR2 SVGAGI. CDR3 size: 14 residues. V lost 0 bases and J lost 7; bases outside the gene matches: 6. In nucleotides, the CDR3 is TGTGCCAGCAGTTACTCGGGGAGGGGCAGGGAGCAGTACTTC. Translated, it gives CASSYSGRGREQYF.

This clone was observed once. This chain uses TRBV19 with TRBJ2-1, with TRBD2 matching over 7 bases. CDR3 length equals 16 residues. Per the germline V gene, CDR1 is LNHDA and CDR2 is SQIVND (reference sequence). V lost 6 bases, J lost 4 bases, and 12 bases stayed unmatched. This CDR3 is CASSVRTSTSYNEQFF. CDR3 nucleotides: TGTGCCAGTAGCGTAAGGACTAGTACTTCGTACAATGAGCAGTTCTTC.

The chain carries TRBV5-4 and TRBJ2-5, with TRBD2 matching over 7 bases. Germline trimming cut 0 bases from V and 4 bases from J; bases unmatched to any gene: 9. Germline-derived CDR1 and CDR2 are SGHNT and YYREEE (reference sequence). The length of the CDR3 is 16 residues. The CDR3 sequence: CASSLALGPGGETQYF. In DNA form, the CDR3 reads TGTGCCAGCAGCTTGGCCCTCGGCCCGGGGGGAGAGACCCAGTACTTC.

The rearrangement links TRBV24-1 to TRBJ2-2; D possibly corresponds to TRBD2 (6 bases). CDR1 KGHDR and CDR2 SFDVKD come from the germline V gene. The CDR3 runs 16 residues. V was shortened by 9 bases and J by 3 bases, with 19 bases between the two germline ends. The DNA of the CDR3 is TGTGCCACCTTTGGCGGGAAGGGCCTTTACACCGGGGAGCTGTTTTTT. Its translation is CATFGGKGLYTGELFF.

This chain connects TRBV12-3 or TRBV12-4 to TRBJ2-3, with 7 bases aligning to TRBD2. V shed 6 bases and J 5 bases; nucleotides not matched to a gene: 5. The CDR3 consists of 13 residues. CDR3 bases: TGTGCCAGCAGCCGGGCGGGAGAAGATACGCAGTATTTT. Protein: CASSRAGEDTQYF.

In nucleotides, the CDR3 is TGCGCCAGCAGCCTGGGACTAGCGGGCACCGGGGAGCTGTTTTTT. It translates to CASSLGLAGTGELFF. V and J are TRBV5-1 and TRBJ2-2; 12 positions match TRBD2. V trimming: 4 bases; J trimming: 4 bases; junction bases outside the gene matches: 2. The CDR3 covers 15 residues. Germline CDR1 reads SGHRS; CDR2 reads YFSETQ.

This chain connects TRBV5-1 to TRBJ2-7; perhaps TRBD1 as D (5 bases). The ends were cut back, 4 bases at V and 2 bases at J, with 13 bases in the middle. This CDR3 region has 14 residues. CDR1 is SGHRS and CDR2 is YFSETQ in the germline V gene. This CDR3 is CASSLMDTAYEQYF. CDR3 nucleotide sequence: TGCGCCAGCAGCCTCATGGACACGGCCTACGAGCAGTACTTC.

The chain is built from TRBV4-2 and TRBJ2-7; TRBD2 matches 10 bases. The CDR3 is made up of 17 amino acids. The V gene end was trimmed by 0 bases and the J gene end by 7 bases; junction bases not matched to a gene: 12. Looked up from germline, CDR1 is LGHNA and CDR2 is YNFKEQ. Written as DNA, the CDR3 is TGTGCCAGCAGCCAAGATTTGGCTAGCGGGAGAAGAGGTGAGCAGTACTTC. It yields the protein CASSQDLASGRRGEQYF.

V is TRBV28 and J is TRBJ2-2; 11 bases line up with TRBD1. The V and J ends lost 9 bases and 5 bases, in that order; junction bases with no gene match: 5. Germline V gene sequence: CDR1 MDHEN, CDR2 SYDVKM. CDR3 length: 14 amino acids. DNA of the CDR3: TGTGCCAGTAGGACAGGGGGCTTGACCGGGGAGCTGTTTTTT. It is translated as CASRTGGLTGELFF.

The chain has TRBV21-1 and TRBJ2-7; the table gives TRBD2 as D, unverified against the DNA. TRBV21-1 is an annotated pseudogene. This CDR3 has 15 amino acids. The CDR3 coding sequence is TGTGCCAGCAGCAAAGAGATGCTAGCAACCTACGAGCAGTACTTC. Amino acids: CASSKEMLATYEQYF.

The rearrangement uses TRBV6-1 and TRBJ1-6, with 8 bases identical to TRBD1. This CDR3 is built from 15 residues. The V gene end was trimmed by 3 bases and the J gene end by 5 bases; junction bases not matched to a gene: 3. Germline V gives CDR1 MNHNS, CDR2 SASEGT. The CDR3 DNA sequence: TGTGCCAGCAGTGACGGACAGGGCCATAATTCACCCCTCCACTTT. Amino acid sequence: CASSDGQGHNSPLHF.

The chain combines TRBV21-1 with TRBJ2-3; the table's D gene call, TRBD2, was not cross checked with the DNA. TRBV21-1 is given as a pseudogene. CDR3 length: 16 amino acids. In DNA, the CDR3 is TGTGCCAGCAGCAAAGGTGGCGGGAGAAGCACAGATACGCAGTATTTT. Its translation: CASSKGGGRSTDTQYF.

The rearrangement joins TRBV6-5 to TRBJ2-1; possibly TRBD1 for D (6 bases). There are 12 residues in the CDR3. Germline V lookup: CDR1 MNHEY, CDR2 SVGAGI. V lost 7 bases, J lost 5 bases, and 9 bases lay in between. Here the CDR3 reads CASKSGDNEQFF. Written as DNA, the CDR3 is TGTGCCAGCAAGTCAGGGGACAATGAGCAGTTCTTC.

The rearrangement links TRBV4-1 to TRBJ2-7; TRBD2 aligns across 7 bases. Per the germline V gene, CDR1 is MGHRA and CDR2 is YSYEKL. This CDR3 is built from 14 residues. The V and J ends lost 0 bases and 7 bases, in that order; junction bases with no gene match: 6. CDR3 nucleotides: TGCGCCAGCAGCCAAGATAGGGCTAGCGGAGAGCAGTACTTC. It codes for CASSQDRASGEQYF.